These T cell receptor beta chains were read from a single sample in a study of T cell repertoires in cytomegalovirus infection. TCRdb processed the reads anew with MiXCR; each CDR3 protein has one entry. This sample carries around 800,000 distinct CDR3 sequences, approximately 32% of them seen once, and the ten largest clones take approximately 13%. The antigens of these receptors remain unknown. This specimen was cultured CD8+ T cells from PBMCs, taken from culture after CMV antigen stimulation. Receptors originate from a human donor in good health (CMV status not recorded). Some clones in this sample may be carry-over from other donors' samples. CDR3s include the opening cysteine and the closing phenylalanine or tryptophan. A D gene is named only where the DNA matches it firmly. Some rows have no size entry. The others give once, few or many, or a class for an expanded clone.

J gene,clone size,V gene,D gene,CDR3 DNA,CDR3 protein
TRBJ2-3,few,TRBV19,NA,TGTGCCAGTAGTATGGGGGCCGGCACAGATACGCAGTATTTT,CASSMGAGTDTQYF
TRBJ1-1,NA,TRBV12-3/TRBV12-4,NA,TGTGCCAGCAGTTTAGGCTGGGGGAGTACTGAAGCTTTCTTT,CASSLGWGSTEAFF
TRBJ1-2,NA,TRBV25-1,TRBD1,TGTGCCAGCAGTGCTATTGGGGGTGAGATTTCCGGGACAGTTCGTGGCTACACCTTC,CASSAIGGEISGTVRGYTF
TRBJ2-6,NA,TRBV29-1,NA,TGCAGCGTTGAAATCGGGCCTGGGGCCAACGTCCTGACTTTC,CSVEIGPGANVLTF
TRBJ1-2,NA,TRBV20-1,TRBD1,TGCAGTGCTAGAGATGGCCGGACAGGGTATGGCTACACCTTC,CSARDGRTGYGYTF
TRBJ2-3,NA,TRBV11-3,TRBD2,TGTGCCAGCAGCTCGATAGCGGGGATGGACCCAGATACGCAGTATTTT,CASSSIAGMDPDTQYF
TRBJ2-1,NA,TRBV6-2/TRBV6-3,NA,TGTGCCAGCAGTTTAGGGGGGGTCTTGAATGAGCAGTTCTTC,CASSLGGVLNEQFF
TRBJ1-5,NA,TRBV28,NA,TGTGCCAGCAGTTCCCCTAGCAATCAGCCCCAGCATTTT,CASSSPSNQPQHF
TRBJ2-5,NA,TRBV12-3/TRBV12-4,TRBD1,TGTGCCAGCAGTTTCGACTTACAGGGGGCTGCGGAGACCCAGTACTTC,CASSFDLQGAAETQYF
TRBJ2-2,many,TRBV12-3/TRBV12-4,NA,TGTGCCAGCAGTTTAGGGCCAGGGCGGTCCGGGGAGCTGTTTTTT,CASSLGPGRSGELFF
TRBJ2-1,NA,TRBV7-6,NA,TGTGCCAGCAGCTTAGAAGGCGGTTACTCCCACAATGAGCAGTTCTTC,CASSLEGGYSHNEQFF
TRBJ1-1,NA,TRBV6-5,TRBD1,TGTGCCAGCAGTTACTCGACGACAGGGAAAACTGAAGCTTTCTTT,CASSYSTTGKTEAFF
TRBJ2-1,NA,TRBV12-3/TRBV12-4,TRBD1,TGTGCCAGCAGTTCGACCGGGACAGATAGCTCCTACAATGAGCAGTTCTTC,CASSSTGTDSSYNEQFF
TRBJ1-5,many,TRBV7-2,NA,TGTGCCAGCAGCTATGGGACATCCCAGCCCCAGCATTTT,CASSYGTSQPQHF
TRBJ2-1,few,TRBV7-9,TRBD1,TGTGCCAGCAGCTTCTACGACAGGGTCGATGAGCAGTTCTTC,CASSFYDRVDEQFF
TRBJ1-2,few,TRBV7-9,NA,TGTGCCAGCCACCCGTCCCTCCTCTCCGACCCCACGGATGGCTACACCTTC,CASHPSLLSDPTDGYTF
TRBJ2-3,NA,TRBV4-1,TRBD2,TGCGCCAGCAGCCAAGAACCCAGCGGGGGATCAGATACGCAGTATTTT,CASSQEPSGGSDTQYF
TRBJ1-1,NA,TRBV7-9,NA,TGTGCCAGCAGCTTAGGTTGGGGACTCACTGAAGCTTTCTTT,CASSLGWGLTEAFF
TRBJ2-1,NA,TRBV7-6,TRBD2,TGTGCCAGCAGCTTAGGGGGGGGGGAATCCTACAATGAGCAGTTCTTC,CASSLGGGESYNEQFF
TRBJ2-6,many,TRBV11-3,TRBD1,TGTGCCAGCAGCCCCCGGGACAGGGGACCCTCTGGGGCCAACGTCCTGACTTTC,CASSPRDRGPSGANVLTF
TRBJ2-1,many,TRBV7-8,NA,TGTGCCAGCAGCTTAGTTTTGGGAGGGACAGGTACTTACAATGAGCAGTTCTTC,CASSLVLGGTGTYNEQFF
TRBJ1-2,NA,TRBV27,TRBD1,TGTGCCAGCAGTCCCTGGACAGGACCTAACTATGGCTACACCTTC,CASSPWTGPNYGYTF
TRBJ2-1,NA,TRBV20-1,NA,TGCAGTGCTAGAGAAACCCCCGCTAGCTCCTACAATGAGCAGTTCTTC,CSARETPASSYNEQFF
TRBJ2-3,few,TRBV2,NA,TGTGCCAGCAGTGAAGAGACTCACACAGATACGCAGTATTTT,CASSEETHTDTQYF
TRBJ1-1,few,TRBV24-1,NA,TGTGCCACCAGTGATTTTTGGGGCATGAACACTGAAGCTTTCTTT,CATSDFWGMNTEAFF
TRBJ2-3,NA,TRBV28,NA,TGTGCCAGCAGTTTCCGGGGGAGCAATCAGCCCCAGTATTTT,CASSFRGSNQPQYF
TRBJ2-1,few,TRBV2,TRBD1,TGTGCCAGCAGTGAAGTCAGGGGGCGCGGGGATGAGCAGTTCTTC,CASSEVRGRGDEQFF
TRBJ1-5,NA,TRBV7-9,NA,TGTGCCAGCAGCCACTCCAGGGTGAGGAGCAATCAGCCCCAGCATTTT,CASSHSRVRSNQPQHF
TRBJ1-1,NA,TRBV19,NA,TGTGCCAGTAGTACGCATGGGGGGCCGGGGACTGAAGCTTTCTTT,CASSTHGGPGTEAFF
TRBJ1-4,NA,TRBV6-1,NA,TGTGCCAGCAGTACCGGGGACTCAACTAATGAAAAACTGTTTTTT,CASSTGDSTNEKLFF
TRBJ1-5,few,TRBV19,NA,TGTGCCAGTAGTTTACAGCCGGGACTGATCAATCAGCCCCAGCATTTT,CASSLQPGLINQPQHF
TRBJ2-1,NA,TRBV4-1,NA,TGCGCCAGCAGCCAAGAGAGGGGCGGCGGCGATGAGCAGTTCTTC,CASSQERGGGDEQFF
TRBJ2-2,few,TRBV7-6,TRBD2,TGTGCCAGCAGCTCCCTAGCGGGGGCCGCCGGGGAGCTGTTTTTT,CASSSLAGAAGELFF
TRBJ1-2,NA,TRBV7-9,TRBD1,TGTGCCAGCAGACACAGGGGGAAGGAAGCTAACTATGGCTACACCTTC,CASRHRGKEANYGYTF
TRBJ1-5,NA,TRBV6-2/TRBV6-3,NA,TGTGCCAGCACCGGTGACCCCGCGTTTGCCCAGCATTTT,CASTGDPAFAQHF
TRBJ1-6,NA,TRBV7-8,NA,TGTGCCAGCAGCCCTCGGACCAGCTCCTATAATTCACCCCTCCACTTT,CASSPRTSSYNSPLHF
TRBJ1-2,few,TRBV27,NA,TGTGCCAGCAGTTTCTACCGGGACTCGCAAGCGACATATGGCTACACCTTC,CASSFYRDSQATYGYTF
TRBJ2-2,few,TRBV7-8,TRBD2,TGTGGAGCGGGAGCTAGCGGGGAGCTGTTTTTT,CGAGASGELFF
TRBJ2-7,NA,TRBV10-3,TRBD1,TGTGCCATCAGTGGCCCTCCGACAGGGCCAGGGTCGTACGAGCAGTACTTC,CAISGPPTGPGSYEQYF
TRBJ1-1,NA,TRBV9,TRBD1,TGTGCCAGCAGCCCAGACCTCCAGGGGGCAATTGCTGAAGCTTTCTTT,CASSPDLQGAIAEAFF
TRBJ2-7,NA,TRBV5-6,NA,TGTGCCAGCAGCTTGGACCGCGAGCTCTACGAGCAGTACTTC,CASSLDRELYEQYF
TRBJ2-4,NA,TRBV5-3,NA,TGTGCCAGCAGCGCCACCGGGACAGCCAAAAACATTCAGTACTTC,CASSATGTAKNIQYF
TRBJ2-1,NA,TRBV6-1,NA,TGTGCCAGCACTCATCGGGTAGCTTACAATGAGCAGTTCTTC,CASTHRVAYNEQFF
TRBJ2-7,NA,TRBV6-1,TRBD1,TGTGCCACATGGGGACAGGAGAGGTACGAGCAGTACTTC,CATWGQERYEQYF
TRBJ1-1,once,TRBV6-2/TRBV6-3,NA,TGTGCCAGCAGTCCCAAGAGAAGGTGGACTGAAGCTTTCTTT,CASSPKRRWTEAFF
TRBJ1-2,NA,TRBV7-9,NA,TGTGCCAGCAGCCTCGACCGGGACAACCCCTTC,CASSLDRDNPF
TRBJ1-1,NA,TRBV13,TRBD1,TGTGCCAGCAGCTTAGTAGGGGGCTTGACCGGGACTGAAGCTTTCTTT,CASSLVGGLTGTEAFF
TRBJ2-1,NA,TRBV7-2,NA,TGTGCCAGCAGCTCCTTGGGGGTAGGTTACAATGAGCAGTTCTTC,CASSSLGVGYNEQFF
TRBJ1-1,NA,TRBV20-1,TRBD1,TGCAGTGCGCGGACAGGGGAGAACACTGAAGCTTTCTTT,CSARTGENTEAFF
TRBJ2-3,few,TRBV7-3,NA,TGTGCCAGCAGCCGTGGGCTGGACACAGATACGCAGTATTTT,CASSRGLDTDTQYF
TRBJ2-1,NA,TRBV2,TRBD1,TGTGCCAGCACCGGGACAGGGTCAAATGAGCAGTTCTTC,CASTGTGSNEQFF
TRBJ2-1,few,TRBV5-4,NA,TGTGCCACCCGACGTGGAGACGGTTACAATGAGCAGTTCTTC,CATRRGDGYNEQFF